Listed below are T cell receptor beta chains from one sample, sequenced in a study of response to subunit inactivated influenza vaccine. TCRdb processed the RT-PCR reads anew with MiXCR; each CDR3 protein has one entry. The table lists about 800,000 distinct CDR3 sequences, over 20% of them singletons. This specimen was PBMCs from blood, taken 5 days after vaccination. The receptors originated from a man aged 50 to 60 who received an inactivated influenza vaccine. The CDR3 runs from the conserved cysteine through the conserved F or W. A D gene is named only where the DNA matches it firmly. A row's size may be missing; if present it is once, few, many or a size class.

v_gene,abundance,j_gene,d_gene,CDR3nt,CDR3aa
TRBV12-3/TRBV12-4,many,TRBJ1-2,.,TGTGCCAGCAGTTTAAGGGGGGATGGCTACACCTTC,CASSLRGDGYTF
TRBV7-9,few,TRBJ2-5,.,TGTGCCAGCAGCGGTAAAGGGACCCAGTACTTC,CASSGKGTQYF
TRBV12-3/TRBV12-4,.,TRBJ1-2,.,TGTGCCAGCAGCCACGGGGTCGCTCTTCATGGCTACACCTTC,CASSHGVALHGYTF
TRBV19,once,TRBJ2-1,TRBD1,TGTGCCAGTAGTATAGAGACAGGGCGTCTGGATGAGCAGTTCTTC,CASSIETGRLDEQFF
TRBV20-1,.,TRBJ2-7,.,TGCAGTTGCCCTAAGGGGGGCAGCTCCTACGAGCAGTACTTC,CSCPKGGSSYEQYF
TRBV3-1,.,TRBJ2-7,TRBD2,TGTGCCAGCAGCCATCGCCGACTAGCGGGCAACGCCTACGAGCAGTACTTC,CASSHRRLAGNAYEQYF
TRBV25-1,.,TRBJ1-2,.,TGTGCCAGCAGTGAATCGGGAGCCTACTATGGCTACACCTTC,CASSESGAYYGYTF
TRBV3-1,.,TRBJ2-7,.,TGTGCCAGCAGCCAACCCCAGCGGAGTTACTACGAGCAGTACTTC,CASSQPQRSYYEQYF
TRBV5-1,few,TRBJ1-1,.,TGCGCCAGCAGCTTGGCGGCGAGAACTGAAGCTTTCTTT,CASSLAARTEAFF
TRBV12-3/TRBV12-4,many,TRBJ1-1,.,TGTGCCAGCAGATACGGTTGGGGCCCCAGCGCTGAAGCTTTCTTT,CASRYGWGPSAEAFF
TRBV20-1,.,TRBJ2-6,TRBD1,TGCAGTGCTAGAGTGGGACAGGGAGTCTCTGGGGCCAACGTCCTGACTTTC,CSARVGQGVSGANVLTF
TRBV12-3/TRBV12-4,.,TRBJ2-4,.,TGTGCCAGCAGTTTTCGGGTAGCGGAGCCCAAAAACATTCAGTACTTC,CASSFRVAEPKNIQYF
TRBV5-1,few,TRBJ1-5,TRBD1,TGCGCCAGCAGCAGAGGGACAGGATTGGGTCAGCCCCAGCATTTT,CASSRGTGLGQPQHF
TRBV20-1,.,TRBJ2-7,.,TGCAGTGCCGCAGACAGCATTTCCTACGAGCAGTACTTC,CSAADSISYEQYF
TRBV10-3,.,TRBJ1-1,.,TGTGCCATCAGTGATCCGGGGTTGAACACTGAAGCTTTCTTT,CAISDPGLNTEAFF
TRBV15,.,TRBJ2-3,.,TGTGCCACCAGCAGAGCGTCAGCGAATACGCAGTATTTT,CATSRASANTQYF
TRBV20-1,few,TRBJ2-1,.,TGCAGTGCTAGCGGGGGTTACTCCTACAATGAGCAGTTCTTC,CSASGGYSYNEQFF
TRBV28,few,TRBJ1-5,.,TGTGCCAGCAGTCCCGGGGGGTTCAATCAGCCCCAGCATTTT,CASSPGGFNQPQHF
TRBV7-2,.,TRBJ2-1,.,TGTGCCAGCAGCTTAAACGGCGCCGGCAATGAGCAGTTCTTC,CASSLNGAGNEQFF
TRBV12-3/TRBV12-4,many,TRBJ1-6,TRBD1,TGTGCCAGCAGGCCACAGGGGACTAATAATTCACCCCTCCACTTT,CASRPQGTNNSPLHF
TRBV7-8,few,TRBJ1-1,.,TGTGCCAGCAGCGACGGAGTGAACACTGAAGCTTTCTTT,CASSDGVNTEAFF
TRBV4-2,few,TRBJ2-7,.,TGTGCCAGCAGCCAAGAGTTGCCAGGGGCCACCTACGAGCAGTACTTC,CASSQELPGATYEQYF
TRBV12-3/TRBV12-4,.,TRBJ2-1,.,TGTGCCAGCAGTTTGACGGACCCCGCCTACAATGAGCAGTTCTTC,CASSLTDPAYNEQFF